The 16 T cell receptor beta chains below all came from one sample that was sequenced in a study of CD8+CD57+ T cells in acquired aplastic anemia. TCR beta VDJ and CDR3 were profiled, and genomic DNA was the template. TCRdb reprocessed the reads via MiXCR and lists one record per CDR3 protein. The sample has a few hundred thousand distinct CDR3 sequences; roughly 57% are singletons. Sequenced material: sorted CD4+, CD8+, or CD8+CD57+ T cells (not recorded which) from PBMCs. The origin of the receptors is a human donor in good health.

This clonotype was counted between two and nine times. The gene calls are TRBV19 and TRBJ2-1; D remains unclear. Germline V CDR1 and CDR2: LNHDA, SQIVND (reference sequence). The CDR3 has 15 amino acids. V was pared by 5 bases and J by 0 bases, with 11 bases between. CDR3 DNA: TGTGCCAGTAGTGAAGGCCTCCACTCCTACAATGAGCAGTTCTTC. Protein sequence: CASSEGLHSYNEQFF.

V gene TRBV14 combines with J gene TRBJ2-1, with 7 bases that match TRBD1. Germline V lookup: CDR1 SGHDN, CDR2 FVKESK. Trimming took 1 base from V and 1 from J; bases not matched to a gene: 4. CDR3 length equals 16 residues. The CDR3 DNA sequence: TGTGCCAGCAGCCAAGGACAGGGCCTTTCCTACAATGAGCAGTTCTTC. It specifies CASSQGQGLSYNEQFF.

This chain links TRBV20-1 with TRBJ2-5, with D tentatively TRBD1 or TRBD2 (5 bases each). The V end was cut by 3 bases, the J end by 5 bases, with 10 bases between. The CDR3 length is 12 residues. The germline V gene encodes CDR1 DFQATT and CDR2 SNEGSKA (reference sequence). CDR3 loop: CSARLGEETQYF. The CDR3 DNA reads TGCAGTGCTAGGTTAGGGGAGGAGACCCAGTACTTC.

Comment on this clonotype: The germline gene is not matched at one end of the junction; a read error may be the cause. The chain carries TRBV5-1 and TRBJ2-5, with unresolved D. The CDR3 is 15 amino acids. CDR1 and CDR2 from the germline V gene are SGHRS and YFSETQ. This CDR3 reads CASSAQSRNQETQHF. CDR3 in DNA: TGCGCCAGCAGCGCACAATCTAGAAACCAAGAGACCCAGCACTTC.

The table lists this clonotype with a few counts. This clone may be a read error of a much larger clone one base away. This chain links TRBV5-6 with TRBJ2-7; no clear D. From germline, CDR1 is SGHDT and CDR2 YYEEEE. CDR3 length equals 13 residues. V lost 5 bases, J lost 7 bases, and 16 bases lay in between. The CDR3 spells CASSRGLLGEQYF. DNA for the CDR3: TGTGCCAGCAGTCGTGGCCTCCTGGGTGAGCAGTACTTC.

This clonotype is categorized as medium-sized. This chain links TRBV15 with TRBJ2-7, with 8 bases aligning to TRBD2. Germline CDR1 and CDR2: LNHNV and YYDKDF (reference sequence). This CDR3 is 15 amino acids long. After removal of 1 base from V and 7 bases from J, the junction contained 9 bases not matched to a gene. CDR3 nucleotides: TGTGCCACCAGCAGAGTACGGGAGGGCCCGGAAGAGCAGTACTTC. Amino acid sequence: CATSRVREGPEEQYF.

The V gene is TRBV15, the J gene TRBJ2-1; D might be TRBD2 (6 bases). The ends were cut back, 1 base at V and 3 bases at J, with 13 bases in the middle. This CDR3 comprises 16 residues. The germline V gene has CDR1 LNHNV and CDR2 YYDKDF (reference sequence). CDR3 amino acids: CATSRGLTGDYNEQFF. The CDR3 nucleotides are TGTGCCACCAGCAGAGGGTTAACGGGAGACTACAATGAGCAGTTCTTC.

The J gene is TRBJ2-3, the V gene TRBV7-4, with 8 bases aligning to TRBD2. The length of the CDR3 is 15 residues. CDR1 and CDR2 (germline): SGHVT, SQSDAQ. The trim removed 5 bases at V and 11 bases at J, leaving 15 bases unmatched. The chain's CDR3 is CASSVGATGGDEQYF. Written as DNA, the CDR3 is TGTGCCAGCAGCGTAGGAGCCACGGGAGGGGATGAGCAGTATTTT.

This clonotype was detected ten times or more. The chain recombines TRBV12-3 or TRBV12-4 with TRBJ2-1, with D possibly being TRBD1 (6 bases). The CDR3 length is 17 residues. V shed 5 bases and J shed 0 bases, with 17 bases lying between them. CDR3 amino acids: CASSEGVDSISYNEQFF. CDR3 bases: TGTGCCAGCAGTGAGGGGGTGGACAGTATCTCCTACAATGAGCAGTTCTTC.

The V gene is TRBV7-3, the J gene TRBJ2-1; 7 bases are shared with TRBD2. CDR3 length: 15 amino acids. Germline V gives CDR1 SGHTA, CDR2 FQGTGA. After removal of 4 bases from V and 3 bases from J, the junction contained 6 bases not matched to a gene. CDR3 DNA: TGTGCCAGCAGCTCCGGACTAGGGGACTACAATGAGCAGTTCTTC. Its translation: CASSSGLGDYNEQFF.

The chain is built from TRBV13 and TRBJ1-5; D not certain. There are 14 residues in the CDR3. Germline CDR1 PRHDT, CDR2 FYEKMQ (reference sequence). Trimming took 2 bases from V and 5 from J, leaving 10 bases between them. The CDR3: CASSLRYNHQPQHF. In nucleotides, the CDR3 is TGTGCCAGCAGCTTAAGATACAACCATCAGCCCCAGCATTTT. Together with reference TRBV13 and TRBJ1-5, the CDR3 gives the full variable domain: AAGVIQSPRHLIKEKRETATLKCYPIPRHDTVYWYQQGPGQDPQFLISFYEKMQSDKGSIPDRFSAQQFSDYHSELNMSSLELGDSALYFCASSLRYNHQPQHFGDGTRLSIL.

The V gene is TRBV5-4, the J gene TRBJ2-5; unclear D gene. The germline V gene has CDR1 SGHNT and CDR2 YYREEE (reference sequence). Trimming removed 4 bases at V and 4 bases at J, with 17 bases between. The CDR3 is made up of 15 amino acids. In DNA, the CDR3 is TGTGCCAGCAGCGAGTCCGCTGGTTTAGGAGAGACCCAGTACTTC. Encoded protein: CASSESAGLGETQYF.

The chain carries TRBV29-1 and TRBJ2-3; TRBD1 or TRBD2 may be the D gene (5 bases each). CDR3 length equals 12 residues. Germline-derived CDR1 and CDR2 are SQVTM and ANQGSEA. The CDR3 spells CGAEQGSDTQYF. The CDR3 nucleotides read TGCGGAGCGGAGCAGGGATCAGATACGCAGTATTTT.

J is TRBJ2-2 and V is TRBV9; D is undetermined. V lost 4 bases, J lost 0 bases, and 13 bases lay in between. Per the germline V gene, CDR1 is SGDLS and CDR2 is YYNGEE. This CDR3 is 16 amino acids long. This CDR3 is CASSPWLSPNTGELFF. The DNA of the CDR3 is TGTGCCAGCAGCCCCTGGTTGTCACCGAACACCGGGGAGCTGTTTTTT.

A remark on this clonotype: At one boundary the junction diverges from the germline segment, which might be a read error. Written as DNA, the CDR3 is TGCAGTGCCGGCCTGGGGGGGACTGGGAACACCATATATTTT. Protein: CSAGLGGTGNTIYF. The V and J genes are TRBV20-1 and TRBJ1-3, with D possibly TRBD1 on 5 matching bases. The CDR3 extends over 14 amino acids. Germline assignment: CDR1 DFQATT and CDR2 SNEGSKA (reference sequence).

The chain has TRBV29-1 and TRBJ1-2; D remains unclear. CDR1 and CDR2 (germline): SQVTM, ANQGSEA. Trimming stripped 0 bases from V and 8 bases from J, with 7 bases between. This CDR3 contains 11 residues. CDR3 nucleotides: TGCAGCGTTGAAGAACGGTTCGGCTACACCTTC. This codes for CSVEERFGYTF. The entire variable domain, with the rest obtained from reference TRBV29-1 and TRBJ1-2, is as follows: SAVISQKPSRDICQRGTSLTIQCQVDSQVTMMFWYRQQPGQSLTLIATANQGSEATYESGFVIDKFPISRPNLTFSTLTVSNMSPEDSSIYLCSVEERFGYTFGSGTRLTVV.